The 2 T cell receptor beta chains presented below share a single source sample, sequenced in a study of blood T cell repertoires in COVID-19. Measured with immunoSEQ multiplex PCR; TCRdb has only the in-frame clones, and not every one. This sample has 45,000 to 65,000 clones, with 83% found just once. The sequencing input was peripheral blood. The source is a man aged 40-50 years with acute or convalescent COVID-19.

This rearrangement joins TRBV3-1 (or the pseudogene TRBV3-2) to TRBJ2-3, with 7 nucleotides matching TRBD1. V lost 6 bases and J lost 2; bases outside the gene matches: 5. The CDR3 is made up of 14 amino acids. The germline gives CDR1 LGHDT, CDR2 YNNKEL (reference sequence). The CDR3: CASRGTDLTDTQYF. CDR3 nucleotides: TGTGCCAGCAGGGGGACAGACCTCACAGATACGCAGTATTTT.

This clone appeared a few times. The chain has TRBV6-5 and TRBJ2-7, with TRBD1 matching 10 bases. The CDR3 consists of 15 residues. Germline lookup yields CDR1 MNHEY and CDR2 SVGAGI. V trimming: 0 bases; J trimming: 2 bases; junction bases outside the gene matches: 1. The CDR3 here is CASSYSGQGTYEQYV. The CDR3, as DNA: TGTGCCAGCAGTTACTCGGGACAGGGGACCTACGAGCAGTACGTC.